One and the same sample provided the 14 T cell receptor beta chains below, sequenced in a study of T cells expressing NK-cell markers. Following a re-call of the 5' RACE reads, TCRdb has one entry per CDR3 protein and lacks DNA. The ten most abundant clones cover 3.5% to 4.5% of a sample with about 550,000 distinct CDR3 sequences. The sequenced sample consisted of blood T cells: a sorted CD56 or NKG2C T cell subset, CD4+ or CD8+ T cells, or bulk PBMC T cells (not recorded which). All receptors derive from a man aged 18 to 35 in good health.

This sequence joins TRBV15 and TRBJ2-1; TCRdb calls TRBD1, which cannot be checked without DNA. There are 15 residues in the CDR3. Germline lookup yields CDR1 LNHNV and CDR2 YYDKDF (reference sequence). CDR3 sequence: CATSRSMGGNNEQFF.

V is TRBV7-9 and J is TRBJ2-2. Germline-derived CDR1 and CDR2 are SEHNR and FQNEAQ (reference sequence). CDR3 length equals 14 residues. The chain's CDR3 is CASSLVISGGELFF. Full variable domain (remainder filled in from reference TRBV7-9 and TRBJ2-2): DTGVSQNPRHKITKRGQNVTFRCDPISEHNRLYWYRQTLGQGPEFLTYFQNEAQLEKSRLLSDRFSAERPKGSFSTLEIQRTEQGDSAMYLCASSLVISGGELFFGEGSRLTVL.

The chain links TRBV20-1 to TRBJ2-1; TCRdb returns TRBD2, unconfirmable since there is no DNA. CDR1 DFQATT and CDR2 SNEGSKA come from the germline V gene (reference sequence). The CDR3 consists of 15 residues. The CDR3 loop reads CSASRTSPVENEQFF.

This chain links TRBV27 with TRBJ2-7; TCRdb indicates TRBD1, and absent DNA this call remains unverified. This CDR3 contains 15 residues. Germline CDR1 MNHEY, CDR2 SMNVEV (reference sequence). CDR3 loop: CASSGGTVPLYEQYF.

The chain joins TRBV14 to TRBJ1-2; the TCRdb D gene call, TRBD1, has no DNA to confirm it. CDR3 length equals 14 residues. The germline V gene encodes CDR1 SGHDN and CDR2 FVKESK. CDR3: CASSQVEGAFGYTF.

This sequence joins TRBV29-1 and TRBJ2-1. The germline gives CDR1 SQVTM, CDR2 ANQGSEA. This CDR3 region has 15 residues. The CDR3 here is CSVVWVAGSYNEQFF.

The CDR3 is CASSQQTRSYEQYF. The chain combines TRBV18 with TRBJ2-7. This CDR3 is 14 amino acids long. The germline V gene encodes CDR1 KGHSH and CDR2 LQKENI.

The rearrangement uses TRBV7-9 and TRBJ1-2; the D gene TCRdb calls, TRBD1, cannot be checked with no DNA. This CDR3 spans 15 amino acids. From germline, CDR1 is SEHNR and CDR2 FQNEAQ (reference sequence). The CDR3 loop reads CASSHDFGQGYGYTF.

The J gene is TRBJ2-1, the V gene TRBV10-3. The germline V gene has CDR1 ENHRY and CDR2 SYGVKD. The CDR3 is 11 residues long. CDR3 residues: CAIGANNEQFF.

The rearrangement links TRBV6-5 to TRBJ2-1; no DNA is available, so the TRBD2 call from TCRdb remains unchecked. CDR1 is MNHEY and CDR2 is SVGAGI in the germline V gene. CDR3 length: 15 amino acids. CDR3 in amino acids: CASSYGRGTYNEQFF.

Here the CDR3 reads CASSSTPPGQAHEQYF. The rearrangement uses TRBV28 and TRBJ2-7; TCRdb lists TRBD1, though no DNA is available to test this call. The germline V gene has CDR1 MDHEN and CDR2 SYDVKM. The length of the CDR3 is 16 residues.

The chain recombines TRBV5-1 with TRBJ1-1; TCRdb proposes TRBD1, but this gene call is untestable without DNA. CDR3 length: 15 residues. Per the germline V gene, CDR1 is SGHRS and CDR2 is YFSETQ. CDR3 protein: CASSLVAGGATEAFF.

The chain joins TRBV6-5 to TRBJ2-7; TCRdb's D call of TRBD1 is untestable without DNA. CDR1 and CDR2 from the germline V gene are MNHEY and SVGAGI. The CDR3 contains 15 residues. CDR3 sequence reads: CASSSPDRGQYEQYF.

The gene calls are TRBV7-3 and TRBJ1-6; TCRdb selects TRBD1, and the lack of DNA leaves this call unchecked. CDR3 length: 14 residues. The V gene's germline CDR1 is SGHTA and CDR2 FQGTGA. The CDR3 region is CASSLTGGGSPLHF.